The rows below give T cell receptor beta chains drawn from one sample of a study of T cells in Graves' hyperthyroidism and ophthalmopathy. TCRdb re-called the multiplex PCR reads with MiXCR, one entry per CDR3 protein. The sample contains fewer than 250,000 distinct CDR3 sequences, approximately 24% of which appear only once. Source material: blood. All receptors come from a woman aged 40-49 years with Graves' ophthalmopathy. CDR3s include the opening cysteine and the closing phenylalanine or tryptophan. The order of the fields is clone size, V gene, D gene, J gene, CDR3 DNA, CDR3 protein. D genes are given only for firm matches. The size entry is marked missing in some rows and otherwise reads once, few, many or a size class.

many	TRBV28	-	TRBJ2-7	TGTGCCAGCAGTTTCTCACCGAGTTACGAGCAGTACTTC	CASSFSPSYEQYF
-	TRBV27	TRBD1	TRBJ1-5	TGTGCCAGCAGTTCTCTCGGGACAGGGGATCAGCCCCAGCATTTT	CASSSLGTGDQPQHF
many	TRBV20-1	-	TRBJ2-7	TGCAGTGCTCAGACGGACAGTTTCTACGAGCAGTACTTC	CSAQTDSFYEQYF
many	TRBV24-1	-	TRBJ2-7	TGTGCCACCAGTGAGGCGGCTACCTACGAGCAGTACTTC	CATSEAATYEQYF
many	TRBV2	TRBD1	TRBJ1-2	TGTGCCAGCAGTGGAGTCGTTTCCGGGGACAGGGCCTTCTACACCTTC	CASSGVVSGDRAFYTF
many	TRBV29-1	-	TRBJ1-1	TGCAGCGTAAGGGAGCTGAACACTGAAGCTTTCTTT	CSVRELNTEAFF
-	TRBV6-1	-	TRBJ1-1	TGTGCCAGCAGTGAACTCCTTAACACTGAAGCTTTCTTT	CASSELLNTEAFF
many	TRBV7-9	-	TRBJ2-5	TGTGCCAGCAGCTCGGGCCAACAGGGAAGGGAGACCCAGTACTTC	CASSSGQQGRETQYF
many	TRBV20-1	-	TRBJ2-7	TGCAGTGCTAGAGATCAGTCTTTGGCATCGATCTCCTACGAGCAGTACTTC	CSARDQSLASISYEQYF
many	TRBV30	-	TRBJ1-5	TGTGCCTGGAGTGGCGACCAGGGATATCAGCCCCAGCATTTT	CAWSGDQGYQPQHF
many	TRBV27	TRBD2	TRBJ2-7	TGTGCCAGCTCGAGCGGGAGGGCCTCCTACGAGCAGTACTTC	CASSSGRASYEQYF
many	TRBV5-8	-	TRBJ1-2	TGTGCCAGCAGCTTGGGTGGGGGCCGTGGCTACACCTTC	CASSLGGGRGYTF
many	TRBV5-5	-	TRBJ1-1	TGTGCCAGCAGCTTTGGGATGAACACTGAAGCTTTCTTT	CASSFGMNTEAFF
many	TRBV20-1	TRBD2	TRBJ2-7	TGCAGTGCTAGAGATGGTACTAGCGGGAGTTCAGGCTACGAGCAGTACTTC	CSARDGTSGSSGYEQYF
many	TRBV7-3	-	TRBJ2-7	TGTGCCAGCAGCTTATTGGCGGGAAGCTCCTACGAGCAGTACTTC	CASSLLAGSSYEQYF
few	TRBV11-2	-	TRBJ1-2	TGTGCCAGCAGCTTAGGCCAACGGTCTGGCTACACCTTC	CASSLGQRSGYTF
many	TRBV28	TRBD1	TRBJ2-5	TGTGCCAGCAGTTTATGGTCCCGCAGGGGGTTCCAAGAGACCCAGTACTTC	CASSLWSRRGFQETQYF
few	TRBV18	-	TRBJ1-3	TGTGCCAGCTCACCGCAGGGGTTTTATGGAAACACCATATATTTT	CASSPQGFYGNTIYF
many	TRBV3-1	-	TRBJ2-2	TGTGCCAGCACGGATTATGGCGGCGGGGAGCTGTTTTTT	CASTDYGGGELFF
many	TRBV19	TRBD1	TRBJ2-2	TGTGCTGGCAGAACAGGGGGCAACACCGGGGAGCTGTTTTTT	CAGRTGGNTGELFF
many	TRBV28	TRBD1	TRBJ1-5	TGTGCCAGCAGTTTGGGGGACAGTCAGCCCCAGCATTTT	CASSLGDSQPQHF
-	TRBV6-1	-	TRBJ1-3	TGTGCCAGCAGTGAAAATGGGAGAAACACCATATATTTT	CASSENGRNTIYF
many	TRBV20-1	-	TRBJ1-1	TGCAGTGCTTGCGTAAGGGCGAACACTGAAGCTTTCTTT	CSACVRANTEAFF
many	TRBV4-3	-	TRBJ2-7	TGCGCCAGCAGCCACCAGGACTCGACCTACGAGCAGTACTTC	CASSHQDSTYEQYF
-	TRBV5-1	-	TRBJ1-1	TGCGCCAGCACGGACCCGACTACAGGCAGCACTGAAGCTTTCTTT	CASTDPTTGSTEAFF
many	TRBV28	-	TRBJ2-7	TGTGCCAGCAGCACCCGGGTCGGGGAGAGCTCCTACGAGCAGTACTTC	CASSTRVGESSYEQYF